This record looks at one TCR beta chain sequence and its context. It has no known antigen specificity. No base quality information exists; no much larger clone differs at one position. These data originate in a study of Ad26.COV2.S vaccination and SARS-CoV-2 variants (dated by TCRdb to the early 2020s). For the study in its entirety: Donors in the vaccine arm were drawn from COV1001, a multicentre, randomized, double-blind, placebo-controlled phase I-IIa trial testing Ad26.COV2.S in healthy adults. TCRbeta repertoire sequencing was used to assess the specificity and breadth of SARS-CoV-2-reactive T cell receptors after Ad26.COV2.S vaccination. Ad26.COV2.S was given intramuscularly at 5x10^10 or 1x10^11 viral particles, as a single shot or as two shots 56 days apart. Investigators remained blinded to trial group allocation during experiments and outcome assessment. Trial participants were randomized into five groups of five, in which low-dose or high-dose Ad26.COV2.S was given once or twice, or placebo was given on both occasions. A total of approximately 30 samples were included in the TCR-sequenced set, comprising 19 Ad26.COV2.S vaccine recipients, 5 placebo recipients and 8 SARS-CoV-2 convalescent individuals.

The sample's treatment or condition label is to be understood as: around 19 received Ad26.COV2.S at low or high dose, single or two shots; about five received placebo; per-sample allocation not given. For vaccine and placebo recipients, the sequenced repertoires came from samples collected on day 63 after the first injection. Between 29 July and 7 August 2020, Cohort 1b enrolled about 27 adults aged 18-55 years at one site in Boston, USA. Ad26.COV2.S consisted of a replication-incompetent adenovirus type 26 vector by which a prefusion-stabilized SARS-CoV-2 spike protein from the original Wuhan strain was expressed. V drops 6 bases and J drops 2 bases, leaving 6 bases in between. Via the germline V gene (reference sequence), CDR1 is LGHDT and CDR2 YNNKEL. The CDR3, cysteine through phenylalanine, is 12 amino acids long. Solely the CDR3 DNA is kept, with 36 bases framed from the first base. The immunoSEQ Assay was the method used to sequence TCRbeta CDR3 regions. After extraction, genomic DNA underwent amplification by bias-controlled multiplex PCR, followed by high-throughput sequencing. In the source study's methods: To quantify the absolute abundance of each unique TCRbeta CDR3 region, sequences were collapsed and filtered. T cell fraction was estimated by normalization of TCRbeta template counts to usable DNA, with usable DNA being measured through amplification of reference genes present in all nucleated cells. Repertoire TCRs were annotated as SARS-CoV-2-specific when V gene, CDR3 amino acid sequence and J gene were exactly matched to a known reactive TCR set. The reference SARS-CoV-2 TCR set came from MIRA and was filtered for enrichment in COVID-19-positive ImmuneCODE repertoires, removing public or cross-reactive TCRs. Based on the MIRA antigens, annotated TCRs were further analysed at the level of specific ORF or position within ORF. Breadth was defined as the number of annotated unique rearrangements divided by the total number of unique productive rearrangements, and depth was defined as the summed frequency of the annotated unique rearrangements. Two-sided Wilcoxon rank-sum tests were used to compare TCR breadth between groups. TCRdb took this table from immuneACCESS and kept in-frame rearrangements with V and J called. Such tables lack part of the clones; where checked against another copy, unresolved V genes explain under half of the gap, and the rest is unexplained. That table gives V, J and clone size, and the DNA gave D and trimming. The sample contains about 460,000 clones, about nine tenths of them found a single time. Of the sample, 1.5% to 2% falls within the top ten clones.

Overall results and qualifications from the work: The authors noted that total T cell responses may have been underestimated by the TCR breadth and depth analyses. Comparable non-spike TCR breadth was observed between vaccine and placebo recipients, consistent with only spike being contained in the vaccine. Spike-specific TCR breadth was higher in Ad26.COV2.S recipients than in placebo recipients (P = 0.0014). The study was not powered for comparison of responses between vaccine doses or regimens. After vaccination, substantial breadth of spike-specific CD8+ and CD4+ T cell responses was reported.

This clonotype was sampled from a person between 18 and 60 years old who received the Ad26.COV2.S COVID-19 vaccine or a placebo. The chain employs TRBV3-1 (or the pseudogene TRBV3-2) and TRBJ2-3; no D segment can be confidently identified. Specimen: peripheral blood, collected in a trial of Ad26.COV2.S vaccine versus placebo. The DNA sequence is TGTGCCAGCAGGGACGACACAGATACGCAGTATTTT. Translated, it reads CASRDDTDTQYF.